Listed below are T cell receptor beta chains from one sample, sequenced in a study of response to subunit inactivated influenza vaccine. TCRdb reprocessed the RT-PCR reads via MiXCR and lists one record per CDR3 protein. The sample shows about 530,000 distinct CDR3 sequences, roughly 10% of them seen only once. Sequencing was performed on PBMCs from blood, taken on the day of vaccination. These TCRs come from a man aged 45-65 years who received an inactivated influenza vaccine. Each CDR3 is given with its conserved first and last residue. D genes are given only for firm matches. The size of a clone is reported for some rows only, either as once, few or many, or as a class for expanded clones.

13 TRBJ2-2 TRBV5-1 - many TGCGCCAGCAGCTTGGGCGGGGTCGCGGAGCTGTTTTTT CASSLGGVAELFF
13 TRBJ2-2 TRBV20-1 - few TGCAGTGCTAGGGCCCATAGAACCGGGGAGCTGTTTTTT CSARAHRTGELFF
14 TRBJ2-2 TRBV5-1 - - TGCGCCAGCAGCTTGTTTGGGCCCGACGGGGAGCTGTTTTTT CASSLFGPDGELFF
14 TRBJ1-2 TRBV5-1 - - TGCGCCAGCAGCTTGGTCCCCCAGGGATCTGGCTACACCTTC CASSLVPQGSGYTF
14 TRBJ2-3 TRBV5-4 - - TGTGCCAGCAGCTCGCGAGTGGAAGGAGATACGCAGTATTTT CASSSRVEGDTQYF
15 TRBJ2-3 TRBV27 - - TGTGCCAGCAGTCTCTATATGGGGCGCACAGATACGCAGTATTTT CASSLYMGRTDTQYF
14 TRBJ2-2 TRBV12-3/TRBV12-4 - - TGTGCCAGCAGTACTATCAGGGGACCCGGGGAGCTGTTTTTT CASSTIRGPGELFF
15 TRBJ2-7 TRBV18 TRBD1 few TGTGCCAGCTCACCACAGTCGACAGGGACCAACGAGCAGTACTTC CASSPQSTGTNEQYF
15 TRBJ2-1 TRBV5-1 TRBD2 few TGCGCCAGCAGCCCCGGACTAGCGGGGGACGATGAGCAGTTCTTC CASSPGLAGDDEQFF
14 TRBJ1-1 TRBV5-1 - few TGCGCCAGCAGCTCCTCAGGGGTGAACACTGAAGCTTTCTTT CASSSSGVNTEAFF
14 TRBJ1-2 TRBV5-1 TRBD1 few TGCGCCAGCAGCTTGAGGACAGGGGGCGAAGGCTACACCTTC CASSLRTGGEGYTF
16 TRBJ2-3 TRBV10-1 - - TGCGCCAGCAGTGATCTTCTTCGGGGGGCCACAGATACGCAGTATTTT CASSDLLRGATDTQYF
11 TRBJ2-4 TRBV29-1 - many TGCAGCACCGGGGAGGCAAACATTCAGTACTTC CSTGEANIQYF
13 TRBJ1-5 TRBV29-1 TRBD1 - TGCAGCGCCCTGACAGGGAGCAATCAGCCCCAGCATTTT CSALTGSNQPQHF
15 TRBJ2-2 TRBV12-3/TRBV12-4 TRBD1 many TGTGCCAGCAGCCCCACAGGGGGCGGAACCGGGGAGCTGTTTTTT CASSPTGGGTGELFF
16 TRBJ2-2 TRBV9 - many TGTGCCAGCAGCGTAGGAGGTGCACGCCCCACCGGGGAGCTGTTTTTT CASSVGGARPTGELFF
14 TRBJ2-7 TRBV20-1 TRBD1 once TGCAGTGCTAGTGGCGACAGGGGGCAGGACGAGCAGTACTTC CSASGDRGQDEQYF
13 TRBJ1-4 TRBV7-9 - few TGTGCCAGCAGCTTGTCCGGGAATGAAAAACTGTTTTTT CASSLSGNEKLFF
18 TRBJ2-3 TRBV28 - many TGTGCCAGCAGTTTGTTAACTCGACTACTAGCCAGCACAGATACGCAGTATTTT CASSLLTRLLASTDTQYF
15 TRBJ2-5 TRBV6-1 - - TGTGCCAGCAGCCTGTGGAGGGAACCCCAAGAGACCCAGTACTTC CASSLWREPQETQYF
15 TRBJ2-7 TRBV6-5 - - TGTGCCAGCAGTAACGGGTGGGCTAGCTCCTACGAGCAGTACTTC CASSNGWASSYEQYF
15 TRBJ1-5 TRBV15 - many TGTGCCACCAGCAGCCTAGGGGGTCACAATCAGCCCCAGCATTTT CATSSLGGHNQPQHF
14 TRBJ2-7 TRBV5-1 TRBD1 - TGCGCCAGCAGCAGGGACAGGGAATGGGGCGAGCAGTACTTC CASSRDREWGEQYF
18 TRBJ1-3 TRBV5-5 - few TGTGCCAGCAGCTTGCGTGTTTTGGGGGACGACTCTGGAAACACCATATATTTT CASSLRVLGDDSGNTIYF
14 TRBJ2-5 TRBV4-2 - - TGTGCCAGCAGCCAAGATTTGCTGTCAGGACCCCAGTACTTC CASSQDLLSGPQYF
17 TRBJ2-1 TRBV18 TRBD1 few TGTGCCAGCTCACCCTCATTAAACCCGACAGGGCGGAATGAGCAGTTCTTC CASSPSLNPTGRNEQFF
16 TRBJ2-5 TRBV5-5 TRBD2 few TGTGCCAGCAACATAGCGGGGGGGTTCTCACAAGAGACCCAGTACTTC CASNIAGGFSQETQYF
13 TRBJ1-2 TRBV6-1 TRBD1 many TGTGCCAGTGGACAGGGGCCCTACTATGGCTACACCTTC CASGQGPYYGYTF
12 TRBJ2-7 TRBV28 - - TGTTCCAGCGCATTCTCCTCCTACGAGCAGTACTTC CSSAFSSYEQYF
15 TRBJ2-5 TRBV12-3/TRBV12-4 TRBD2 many TGTGCCAGCACCCGGGATAGCGGGGCCCAAGAGACCCAGTACTTC CASTRDSGAQETQYF
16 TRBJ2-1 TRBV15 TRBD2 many TGTGCCACCAGCAGAGAAGCGGGGGGGCGGATCAGTGAGCAGTTCTTC CATSREAGGRISEQFF
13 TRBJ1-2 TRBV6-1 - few TGTGCCAGCGGAAAGTTGGGAACCTATGGCTACACCTTC CASGKLGTYGYTF
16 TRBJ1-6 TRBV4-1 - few TGCGCCAGCAGCCAAGAAAGGACAGAGTATAATTCACCCCTCCACTTT CASSQERTEYNSPLHF
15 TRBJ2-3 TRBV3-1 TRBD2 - TGTGCCAGCAGCCAAATACTAGCGTCAACAGATACGCAGTATTTT CASSQILASTDTQYF
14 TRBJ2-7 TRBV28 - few TGTGCCAGCAGTTTATCTCCACTAGTAGACGAGCAGTACTTC CASSLSPLVDEQYF
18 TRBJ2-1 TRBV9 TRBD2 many TGTGCCAGCAGCGCCCGACCACTGACTAGCGGGGGTCCAAATGAGCAGTTCTTC CASSARPLTSGGPNEQFF
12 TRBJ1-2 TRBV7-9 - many TGTGCCAGCAGCTTAGGGGCGCTCGGCTACACCTTC CASSLGALGYTF
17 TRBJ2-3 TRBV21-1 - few TGTGCCAGCAGCAAAAATAGAGGACTCCCACACACAGATACGCAGTATTTT CASSKNRGLPHTDTQYF
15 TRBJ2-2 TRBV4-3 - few TGCGCCAGCAGCCAAGGGGGGCGCGCCACCGGGGAGCTGTTTTTT CASSQGGRATGELFF
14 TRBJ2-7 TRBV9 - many TGTGCCAGCAGCGTAGGATCCGGTTCCTACGAGCAGTACTTC CASSVGSGSYEQYF
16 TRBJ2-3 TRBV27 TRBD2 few TGTGCCAGCACCCCTAACCCAATTAGCGGGGCAGATACGCAGTATTTT CASTPNPISGADTQYF
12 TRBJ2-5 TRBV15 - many TGTGCCACCAGCAGAGATCCCGAGCTCCCGTACTTC CATSRDPELPYF
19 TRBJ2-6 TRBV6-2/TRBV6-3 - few TGTGCCAGCAGTTCGGCGGAAGGCTACCCTCGGTCTGGGGCCAACGTCCTGACTTTC CASSSAEGYPRSGANVLTF
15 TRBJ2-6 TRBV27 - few TGTGCCAGCAGTCCATGGGCGACTGGGGCCAACGTCCTGACTTTC CASSPWATGANVLTF
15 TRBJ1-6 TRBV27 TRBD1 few TGTGCCAGCAGTCCGCAACAGGGGGCTCTTTCACCCCTCCACTTT CASSPQQGALSPLHF
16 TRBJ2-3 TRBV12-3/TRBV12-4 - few TGTGCCAGCAGGCTACTAACCGGGGGCAATCGGGATACGCAGTATTTT CASRLLTGGNRDTQYF
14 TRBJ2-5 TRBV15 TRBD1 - TGTGCCACCAGCAGAAACAGGGGGCAAGAGACCCAGTACTTC CATSRNRGQETQYF
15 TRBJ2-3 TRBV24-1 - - TGTGCCACCAGTGATGGCCGGGCCTACACAGATACGCAGTATTTT CATSDGRAYTDTQYF
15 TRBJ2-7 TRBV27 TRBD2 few TGTGCCAGCAGTCCAAGCGTTAGCGGGAACTACGAGCAGTACTTC CASSPSVSGNYEQYF
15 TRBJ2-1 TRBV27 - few TGTGCCAGCAGTCCCACTCTAGGGCCTCGCAATGAGCAGTTCTTC CASSPTLGPRNEQFF
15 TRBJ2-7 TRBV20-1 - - TGCAGTGCTAGAGTGCTGGACCGGCATACCTACGAGCAGTACTTC CSARVLDRHTYEQYF
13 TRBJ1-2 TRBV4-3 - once TGCGCCAGCAGCCAAGATCCGGGGGTCGGCTACACCTTC CASSQDPGVGYTF
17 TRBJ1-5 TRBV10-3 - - TGTGCCATCAGTGAGTACGGTTCCAAGGGAGGCAATCAGCCCCAGCATTTT CAISEYGSKGGNQPQHF
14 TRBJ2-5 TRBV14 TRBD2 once TGTGCCAGCAGCCCGATAGCGGGGGCCGGGACCCAGTACTTC CASSPIAGAGTQYF
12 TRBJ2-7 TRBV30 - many TGTGCCTGGAGTGTAGGCGGGTACGAGCAGTACTTC CAWSVGGYEQYF
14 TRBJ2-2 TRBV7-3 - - TGTGCCAGCCGCTCTAATAAGAACACCGGGGAGCTGTTTTTT CASRSNKNTGELFF
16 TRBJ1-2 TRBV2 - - TGTGCCAGCAGTGAACTACCGGGACCTAGGCCCTATGGCTACACCTTC CASSELPGPRPYGYTF
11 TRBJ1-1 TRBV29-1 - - TGCAGCGTGGCAGGAAAAACTGAAGCTTTCTTT CSVAGKTEAFF
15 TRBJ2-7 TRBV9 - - TGTGCCAGCAGCCGGGTCCCAGGTCCTGGAAACGAGCAGTACTTC CASSRVPGPGNEQYF
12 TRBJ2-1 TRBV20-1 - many TGCAGTGCTAGAGATTTTAGGCGGGAGCAGTTCTTC CSARDFRREQFF